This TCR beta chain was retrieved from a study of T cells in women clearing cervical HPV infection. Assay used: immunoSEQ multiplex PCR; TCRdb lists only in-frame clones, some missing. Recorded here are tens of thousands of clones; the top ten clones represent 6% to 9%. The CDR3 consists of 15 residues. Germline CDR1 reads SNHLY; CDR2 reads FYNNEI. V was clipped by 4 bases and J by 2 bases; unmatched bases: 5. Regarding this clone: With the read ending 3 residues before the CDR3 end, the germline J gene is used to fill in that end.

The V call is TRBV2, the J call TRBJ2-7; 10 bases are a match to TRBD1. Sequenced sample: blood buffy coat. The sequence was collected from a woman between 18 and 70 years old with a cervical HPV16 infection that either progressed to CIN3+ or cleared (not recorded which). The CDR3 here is CASSGQGAKTYEQYF. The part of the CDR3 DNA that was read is TGTGCCAGCAGTGGACAGGGGGCCAAGACCTACGAG.